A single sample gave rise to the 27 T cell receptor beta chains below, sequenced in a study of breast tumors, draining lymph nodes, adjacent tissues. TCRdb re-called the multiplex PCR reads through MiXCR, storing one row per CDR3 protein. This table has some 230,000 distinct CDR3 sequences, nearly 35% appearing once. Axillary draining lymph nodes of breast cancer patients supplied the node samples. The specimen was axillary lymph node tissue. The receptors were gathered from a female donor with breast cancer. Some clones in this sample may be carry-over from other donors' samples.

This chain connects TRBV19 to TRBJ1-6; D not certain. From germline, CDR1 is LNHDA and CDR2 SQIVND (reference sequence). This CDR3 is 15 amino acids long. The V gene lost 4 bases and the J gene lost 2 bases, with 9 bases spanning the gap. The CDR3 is CASSSGLPYNSPLHF. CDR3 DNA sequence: TGTGCCAGTAGTAGCGGGCTGCCCTATAATTCACCCCTCCACTTT.

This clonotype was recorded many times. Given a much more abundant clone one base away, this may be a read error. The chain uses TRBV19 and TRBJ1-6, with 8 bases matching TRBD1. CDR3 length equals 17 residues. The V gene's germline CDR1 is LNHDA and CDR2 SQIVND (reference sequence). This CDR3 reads CASSPHRDRQNQSPLPF. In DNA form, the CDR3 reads TGTGCCAGTAGTCCTCACCGGGACAGGCAAAATCAATCACCCCTCCCCTTT.

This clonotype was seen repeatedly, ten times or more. Here the CDR3 DNA reads TGTGCCAGCAGCCCGGCTATAGGCACAGCCGAGCAGTACTTC. Amino acids: CASSPAIGTAEQYF. The V and J genes are TRBV11-2 and TRBJ2-7; D gene unclear. CDR1 is SGHAT, CDR2 FQNNGV, per germline. The CDR3 has 14 amino acids. V lost 5 bases to trimming and J lost 6 bases, with 17 bases between them.

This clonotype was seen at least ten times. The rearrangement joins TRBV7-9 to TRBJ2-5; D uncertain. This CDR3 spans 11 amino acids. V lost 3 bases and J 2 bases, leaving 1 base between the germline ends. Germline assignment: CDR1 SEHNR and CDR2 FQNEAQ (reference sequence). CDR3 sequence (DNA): TGTGCCAGCAGCTTGCAAGAGACCCAGTACTTC. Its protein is CASSLQETQYF.

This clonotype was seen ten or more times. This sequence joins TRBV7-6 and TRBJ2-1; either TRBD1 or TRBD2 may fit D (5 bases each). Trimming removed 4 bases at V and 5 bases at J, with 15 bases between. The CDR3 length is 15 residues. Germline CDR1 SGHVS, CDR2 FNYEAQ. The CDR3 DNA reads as TGTGCCAGCAGCTCATTGGGGCAGACTAACAATGAGCAGTTCTTC. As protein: CASSSLGQTNNEQFF.

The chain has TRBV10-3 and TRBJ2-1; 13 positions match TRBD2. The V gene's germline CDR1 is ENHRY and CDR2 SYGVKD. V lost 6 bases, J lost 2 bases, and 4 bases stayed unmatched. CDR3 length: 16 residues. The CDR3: CAIRGTSGVAYNEQFF. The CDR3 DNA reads TGTGCCATCAGGGGGACTAGCGGGGTCGCCTACAATGAGCAGTTCTTC.

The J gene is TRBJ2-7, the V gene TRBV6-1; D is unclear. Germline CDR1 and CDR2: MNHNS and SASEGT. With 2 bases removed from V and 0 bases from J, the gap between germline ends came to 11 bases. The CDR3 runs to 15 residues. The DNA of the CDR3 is TGTGCCAGCAGTGAATTTGGGCTTCCCTCCTACGAGCAGTACTTC. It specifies CASSEFGLPSYEQYF.

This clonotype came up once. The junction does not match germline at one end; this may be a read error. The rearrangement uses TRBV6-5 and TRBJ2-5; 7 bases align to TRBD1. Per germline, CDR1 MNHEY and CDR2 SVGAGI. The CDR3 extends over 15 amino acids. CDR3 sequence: CASSHSGTAQETQYF. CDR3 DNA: TGTGCCAGCAGTCACTCCGGGACAGCCCAAGAGACCCAGTACTTC.

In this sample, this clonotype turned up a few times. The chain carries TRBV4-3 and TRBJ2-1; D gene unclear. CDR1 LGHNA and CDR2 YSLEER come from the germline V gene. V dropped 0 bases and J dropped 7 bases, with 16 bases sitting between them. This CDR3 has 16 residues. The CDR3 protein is CASSQDYGRGFNEQFF. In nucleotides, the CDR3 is TGCGCCAGCAGCCAAGATTACGGCCGAGGCTTTAATGAGCAGTTCTTC.

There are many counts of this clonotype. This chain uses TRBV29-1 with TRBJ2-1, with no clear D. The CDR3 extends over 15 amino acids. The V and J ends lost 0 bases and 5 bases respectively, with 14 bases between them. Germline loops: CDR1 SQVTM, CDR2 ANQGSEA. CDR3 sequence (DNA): TGCAGCGTTGAAGATGCGTGGGCTGGAGACAATGAGCAGTTCTTC. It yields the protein CSVEDAWAGDNEQFF.

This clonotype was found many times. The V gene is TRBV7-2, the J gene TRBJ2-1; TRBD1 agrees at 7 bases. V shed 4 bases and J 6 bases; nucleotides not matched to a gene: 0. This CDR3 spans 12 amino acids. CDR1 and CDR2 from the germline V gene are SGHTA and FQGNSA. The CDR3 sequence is CASSYRGNEQFF. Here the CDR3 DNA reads TGTGCCAGCAGCTACAGGGGCAATGAGCAGTTCTTC.

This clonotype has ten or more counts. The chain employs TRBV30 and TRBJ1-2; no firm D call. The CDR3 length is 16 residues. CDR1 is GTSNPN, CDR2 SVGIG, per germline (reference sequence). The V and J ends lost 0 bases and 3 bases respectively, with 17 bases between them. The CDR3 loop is CAWSVPKGGIDYGYTF. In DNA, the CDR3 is TGTGCCTGGAGTGTACCCAAGGGAGGGATAGACTATGGCTACACCTTC. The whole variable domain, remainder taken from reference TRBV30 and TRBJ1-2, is SQTIHQWPATLVQPVGSPLSLECTVEGTSNPNLYWYRQAAGRGLQLLFYSVGIGQISSEVPQNLSASRPQDRQFILSSKKLLLSDSGFYLCAWSVPKGGIDYGYTFGSGTRLTVV.

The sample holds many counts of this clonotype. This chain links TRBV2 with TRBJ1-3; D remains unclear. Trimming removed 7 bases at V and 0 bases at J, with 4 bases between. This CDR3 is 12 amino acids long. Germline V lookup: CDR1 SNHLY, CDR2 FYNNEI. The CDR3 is CASTSSGNTIYF. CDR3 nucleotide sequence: TGTGCCAGCACCAGCTCTGGAAACACCATATATTTT. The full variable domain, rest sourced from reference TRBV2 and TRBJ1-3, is EPEVTQTPSHQVTQMGQEVILRCVPISNHLYFYWYRQILGQKVEFLVSFYNNEISEKSEIFDDQFSVERPDGSNFTLKIRSTKLEDSAMYFCASTSSGNTIYFGEGSWLTVV.

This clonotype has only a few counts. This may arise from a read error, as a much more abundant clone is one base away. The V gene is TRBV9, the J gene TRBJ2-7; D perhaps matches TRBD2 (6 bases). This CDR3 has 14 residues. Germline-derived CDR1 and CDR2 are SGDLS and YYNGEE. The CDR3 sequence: CASSVEAGFYEQSF. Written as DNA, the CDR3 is TGTGCCAGCAGCGTAGAAGCGGGTTTCTACGAGCAGTCCTTC.

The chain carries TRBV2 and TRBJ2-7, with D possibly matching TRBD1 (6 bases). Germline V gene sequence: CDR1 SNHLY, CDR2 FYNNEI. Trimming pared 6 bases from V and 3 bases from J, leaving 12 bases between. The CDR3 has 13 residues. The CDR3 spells CASRGARVYEQYF. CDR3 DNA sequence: TGTGCCAGCAGGGGGGCGCGTGTCTACGAGCAGTACTTC.

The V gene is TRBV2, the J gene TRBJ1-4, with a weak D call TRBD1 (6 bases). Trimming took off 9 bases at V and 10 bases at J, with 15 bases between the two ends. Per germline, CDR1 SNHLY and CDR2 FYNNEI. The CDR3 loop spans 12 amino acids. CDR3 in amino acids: CARGIEGGKLFF. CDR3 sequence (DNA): TGTGCCAGAGGGATCGAGGGGGGAAAACTGTTTTTT.

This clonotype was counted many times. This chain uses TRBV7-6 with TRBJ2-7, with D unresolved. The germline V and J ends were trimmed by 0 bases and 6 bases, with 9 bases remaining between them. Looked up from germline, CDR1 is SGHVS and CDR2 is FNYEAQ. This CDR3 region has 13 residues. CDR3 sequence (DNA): TGTGCCAGCAGCTTAGCCCCGACGAGCGAGCAGTACTTC. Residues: CASSLAPTSEQYF. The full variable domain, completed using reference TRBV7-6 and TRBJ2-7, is GAGVSQSPRYKVTKRGQDVALRCDPISGHVSLYWYRQALGQGPEFLTYFNYEAQQDKSGLPNDRFSAERPEGSISTLTIQRTEQRDSAMYRCASSLAPTSEQYFGPGTRLTVT.

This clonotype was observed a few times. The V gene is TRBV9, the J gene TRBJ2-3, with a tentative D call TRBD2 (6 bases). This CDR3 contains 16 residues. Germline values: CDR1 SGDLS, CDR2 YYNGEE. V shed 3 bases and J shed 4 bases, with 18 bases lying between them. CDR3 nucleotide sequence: TGTGCCAGCAGCGATCTCGTGGAGGGTGCATCAGATACGCAGTATTTT. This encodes CASSDLVEGASDTQYF.

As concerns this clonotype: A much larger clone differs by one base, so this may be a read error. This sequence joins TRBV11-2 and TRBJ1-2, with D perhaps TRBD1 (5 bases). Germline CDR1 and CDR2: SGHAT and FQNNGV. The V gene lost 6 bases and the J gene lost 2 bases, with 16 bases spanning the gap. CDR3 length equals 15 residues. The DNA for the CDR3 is TGTGCCAGCAGTTCTTCCGGGGGGACCAACTATGGCTACACCTTC. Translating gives CASSSSGGTNYGYTF.

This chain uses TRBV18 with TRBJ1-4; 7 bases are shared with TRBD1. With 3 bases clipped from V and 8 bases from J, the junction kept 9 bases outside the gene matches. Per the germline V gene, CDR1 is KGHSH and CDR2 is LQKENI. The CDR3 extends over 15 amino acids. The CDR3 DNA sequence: TGTGCCAGCTCACCTTCCCGGGACAGATTCGAAAAACTGTTTTTT. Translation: CASSPSRDRFEKLFF.

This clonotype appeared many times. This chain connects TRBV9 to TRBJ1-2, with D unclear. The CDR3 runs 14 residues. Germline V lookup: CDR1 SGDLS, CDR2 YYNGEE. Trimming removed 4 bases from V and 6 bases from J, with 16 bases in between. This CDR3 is CASSPWGGYDGYTF. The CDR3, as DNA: TGTGCCAGCAGCCCTTGGGGAGGATACGATGGCTACACCTTC. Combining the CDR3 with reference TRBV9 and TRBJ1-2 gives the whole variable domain DSGVTQTPKHLITATGQRVTLRCSPRSGDLSVYWYQQSLDQGLQFLIQYYNGEERAKGNILERFSAQQFPDLHSELNLSSLELGDSALYFCASSPWGGYDGYTFGSGTRLTVV.

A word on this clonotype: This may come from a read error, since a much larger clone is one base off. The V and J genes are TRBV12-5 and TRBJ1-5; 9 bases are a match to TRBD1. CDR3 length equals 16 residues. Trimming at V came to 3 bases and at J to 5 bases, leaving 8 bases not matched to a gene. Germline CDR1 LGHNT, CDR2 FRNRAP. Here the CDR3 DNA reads TGTGCTAGTGGTTTCTTTACAGGGGGCGCGGATCAGCCCCAGCATTTT. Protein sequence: CASGFFTGGADQPQHF.

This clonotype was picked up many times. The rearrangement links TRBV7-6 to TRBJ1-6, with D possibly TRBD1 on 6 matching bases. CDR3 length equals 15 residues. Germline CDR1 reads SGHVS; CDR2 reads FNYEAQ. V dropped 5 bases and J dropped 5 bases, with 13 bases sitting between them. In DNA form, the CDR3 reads TGTGCCAGCAGCCAAAACAGGGTTAATAATTCACCCCTCCACTTT. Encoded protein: CASSQNRVNNSPLHF.

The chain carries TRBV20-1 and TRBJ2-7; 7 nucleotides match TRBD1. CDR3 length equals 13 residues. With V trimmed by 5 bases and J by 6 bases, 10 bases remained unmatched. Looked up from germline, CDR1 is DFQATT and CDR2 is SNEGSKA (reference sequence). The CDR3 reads CSAETGLVGEQYF. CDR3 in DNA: TGCAGTGCTGAGACAGGGCTCGTAGGCGAGCAGTACTTC.

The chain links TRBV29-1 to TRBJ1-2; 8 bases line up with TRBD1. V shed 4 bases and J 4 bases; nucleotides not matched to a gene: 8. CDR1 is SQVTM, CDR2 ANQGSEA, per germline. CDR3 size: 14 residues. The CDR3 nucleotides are TGCAGCGTTGTAGCCGGACAGGGAGGCTATGGCTACACCTTC. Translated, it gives CSVVAGQGGYGYTF.

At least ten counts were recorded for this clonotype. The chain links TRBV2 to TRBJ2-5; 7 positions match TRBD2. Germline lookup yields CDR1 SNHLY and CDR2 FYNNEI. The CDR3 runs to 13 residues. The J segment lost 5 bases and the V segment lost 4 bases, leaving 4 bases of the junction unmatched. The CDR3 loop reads CASSVTSWETQYF. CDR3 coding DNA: TGTGCCAGCAGTGTGACTAGCTGGGAGACCCAGTACTTC.

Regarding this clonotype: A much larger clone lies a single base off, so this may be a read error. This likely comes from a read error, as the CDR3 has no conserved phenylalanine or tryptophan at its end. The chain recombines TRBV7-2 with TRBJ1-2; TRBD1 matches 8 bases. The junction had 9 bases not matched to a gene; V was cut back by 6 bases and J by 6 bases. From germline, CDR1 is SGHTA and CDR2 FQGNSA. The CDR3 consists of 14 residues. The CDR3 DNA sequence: TGTGCCAGCAGTTACAGGACAGGGACCGATGGCTACACCCTC. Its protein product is CASSYRTGTDGYTL.